The 10 T cell receptor beta chains reported below all come from one sample, sequenced in a study of T-cell memory formation after mild COVID-19. TCRdb reprocessed the 5' RACE reads via MiXCR and lists one record per CDR3 protein. The data show approximately 300,000 distinct CDR3 sequences, about a sixth seen once. The sample comprised PBMCs or a T cell subset sorted from them (not recorded which). The receptors derive from a young man who had mild COVID-19 (a few samples of this study predate the infection). Cell type and time point are not known.

This clonotype was counted between two and nine times. This chain connects TRBV12-3 or TRBV12-4 to TRBJ2-5, with D perhaps TRBD1 (6 bases). V lost 4 bases and J 3 bases, leaving 12 bases between the germline ends. This CDR3 is 14 amino acids long. The CDR3 DNA follows: TGTGCCAGCAGTTCGGGACAAAAAGAAGAGACCCAGTACTTC. It yields the protein CASSSGQKEETQYF.

This clonotype was recorded many times. This sequence joins TRBV5-1 and TRBJ1-2, with D perhaps TRBD1 (5 bases). CDR3 length: 14 residues. Trimming pared 4 bases from V and 8 bases from J, leaving 18 bases between. Germline-derived CDR1 and CDR2 are SGHRS and YFSETQ. CDR3 bases: TGCGCCAGCAGCCGGGACGGAGGGCCCTACGGCTACACCTTC. This translates into CASSRDGGPYGYTF.

The chain joins TRBV5-1 to TRBJ2-1; a possible D gene is TRBD2 (5 bases). The V gene's germline CDR1 is SGHRS and CDR2 YFSETQ. This CDR3 contains 14 residues. The V gene lost 3 bases and the J gene lost 5 bases, with 12 bases spanning the gap. In nucleotides, the CDR3 is TGCGCCAGCAGCTGGGTCCGAGGGAACAATGAGCAGTTCTTC. Amino acids: CASSWVRGNNEQFF.

This clonotype has just a few counts. The rearrangement uses TRBV2 and TRBJ2-7; TRBD1 matches 8 bases. This CDR3 contains 14 residues. Germline values: CDR1 SNHLY, CDR2 FYNNEI. V shed 10 bases, J shed 4 bases, and the junction held 12 bases outside the gene matches. The DNA for the CDR3 is TGTGCCACCAGGGGGCTAAGGGGGCCTTACGAGCAGTACGTC. Protein product: CATRGLRGPYEQYV.

The CDR3 here is CASSYPKTRDKSSYNEQFF. CDR3 nucleotide sequence: TGTGCCAGCAGTTACCCAAAAACCCGGGACAAGAGCTCCTACAATGAGCAGTTCTTC. The chain employs TRBV6-6 and TRBJ2-1; maybe TRBD1 (6 bases). The CDR3 has 19 residues. The V and J ends lost 2 bases and 0 bases respectively, with 20 bases between them. Germline values: CDR1 MNHNY, CDR2 SVGAGI (reference sequence).

In this sample, this clonotype turned up a few times. This chain joins TRBV20-1 and TRBJ2-7; possibly TRBD1 for D (6 bases). V was trimmed by 2 bases and J by 0 bases, leaving 11 bases between them. Germline lookup yields CDR1 DFQATT and CDR2 SNEGSKA (reference sequence). The CDR3 contains 14 residues. CDR3 protein: CSARTRTVSYEQYF. CDR3 in DNA: TGCAGTGCTAGAACTCGGACAGTCTCCTACGAGCAGTACTTC.

This clonotype appeared many times. The rearrangement uses TRBV4-2 and TRBJ2-1, with a tentative D call TRBD2 (6 bases). This CDR3 is 16 amino acids long. CDR1 LGHNA and CDR2 YNFKEQ come from the germline V gene. Trimming took 0 bases from V and 2 from J, leaving 11 bases between them. In DNA, the CDR3 is TGTGCCAGCAGCCAAGATTCCCCGGGAGCCTACAATGAGCAGTTCTTC. It yields the protein CASSQDSPGAYNEQFF.

This clonotype was counted a few times. The gene calls are TRBV6-1 and TRBJ2-3, with 9 positions matching TRBD1. The CDR3 is made up of 14 amino acids. V shed 8 bases and J 4 bases; nucleotides not matched to a gene: 7. Looked up from germline, CDR1 is MNHNS and CDR2 is SASEGT. The CDR3 loop reads CASGSGQGSDTQYF. CDR3 DNA sequence: TGTGCCAGCGGCTCGGGACAGGGATCAGATACGCAGTATTTT.

The chain joins TRBV12-3 or TRBV12-4 to TRBJ2-7; TRBD1 is a possible D gene (6 bases). This CDR3 has 12 residues. The ends were cut back, 4 bases at V and 3 bases at J, with 7 bases in the middle. The CDR3 nucleotides read TGTGCCAGCAGTTGGGACATCTACGAGCAGTACTTC. Encoded protein: CASSWDIYEQYF.

This clonotype was detected only a few times. This chain joins TRBV5-4 and TRBJ1-1; D unclear. CDR1 is SGHNT and CDR2 is YYREEE in the germline V gene (reference sequence). Trimming removed 0 bases at V and 3 bases at J, with 15 bases between. There are 16 residues in the CDR3. CDR3 sequence reads: CASSLDDLRDDTEAFF. For the CDR3, the DNA is TGTGCCAGCAGCTTGGATGATCTGAGGGATGACACTGAAGCTTTCTTT.